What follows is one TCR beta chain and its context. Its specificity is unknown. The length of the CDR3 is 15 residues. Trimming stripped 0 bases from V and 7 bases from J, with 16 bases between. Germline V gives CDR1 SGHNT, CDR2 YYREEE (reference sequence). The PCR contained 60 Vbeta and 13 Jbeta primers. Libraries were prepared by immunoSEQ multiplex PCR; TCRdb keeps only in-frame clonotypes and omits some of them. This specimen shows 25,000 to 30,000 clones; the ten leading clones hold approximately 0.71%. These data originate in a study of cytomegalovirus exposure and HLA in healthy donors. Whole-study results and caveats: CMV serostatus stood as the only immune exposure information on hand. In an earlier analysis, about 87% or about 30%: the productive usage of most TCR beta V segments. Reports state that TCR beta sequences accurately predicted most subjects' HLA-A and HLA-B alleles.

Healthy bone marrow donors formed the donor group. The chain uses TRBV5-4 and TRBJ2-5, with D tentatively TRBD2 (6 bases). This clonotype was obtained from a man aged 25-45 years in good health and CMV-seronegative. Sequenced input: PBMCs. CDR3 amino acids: CASSLDRTTWGTQYF. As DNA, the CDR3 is TGTGCCAGCAGCTTGGACAGGACTACCTGGGGGACCCAGTACTTC.